The T cell receptor (beta chain) described here comes from a study of blood T cells in healthy people across ages. This clonotype has a handful of counts. Its target is not known. Study-wide results and caveats: With age, beta diversity per million T cells declined roughly linearly, significantly by 40.

With V trimmed by 4 bases and J by 4 bases, 2 bases remained unmatched. Germline CDR1 and CDR2: SGHRS and YFSETQ. The CDR3 covers 14 residues. Drawn from each donor were ten milliliters of peripheral blood. Total RNA extracted from each sample amounted to at least 6 micrograms. The authors ran a second PCR of about 7 to 11 cycles using a sample-barcoded 5' primer and a J-beta primer mix. CDR3-containing paired-end reads numbering at least 2.5 million came from each sample. TCRdb independently ran MiXCR on the 5' RACE reads; one entry per CDR3 protein. Seen here are about 1.5 million distinct CDR3 sequences, under 55% observed once, and the top ten hold approximately 4.1%.

The sample comprised blood. The chain combines TRBV5-1 with TRBJ1-4, with TRBD1 matching over 9 bases. The origin of this receptor is a woman aged 18-29 years in good health. This chain's CDR3 is CASSKGQGNEKLFF. The CDR3 nucleotides are TGCGCCAGCAGCAAGGGACAGGGTAATGAAAAACTGTTTTTT.